This section outlines one TCR beta chain sequence together with its context. Antigen unknown. The time point denotes: cycle 4 day 1 (C4D1), after 6 weeks of nivolumab. Brentuximab vedotin exposure varied among the patients, all of whom had relapsed after autologous stem cell transplantation. The repertoire was sequenced with immunoSEQ multiplex PCR; TCRdb's copy has only in-frame clones and lacks some. Seen here are fewer than 25,000 clones, approximately 68% observed once, and the top ten hold less than 35%. This CDR3 has 13 residues. Germline CDR1 LNHDA, CDR2 SQIVND (reference sequence). Trimming cost V 5 bases and J 3 bases, with 8 bases left between them. The entry originates in a study of PD-1 blockade in classical Hodgkin lymphoma. Study-wide background: Patients were infused with nivolumab 3 mg/kg every 2 weeks. General study findings and limits: In newly diagnosed patients, baseline TCR diversity was reportedly below that of healthy donors. Complete responders possessed baseline diversity comparable to newly diagnosed patients.

This TCR was recovered from a human donor with classical Hodgkin lymphoma. Sequenced material: peripheral blood mononuclear cells (PBMCs), taken before the fourth cycle of nivolumab. The V call is TRBV19, the J call TRBJ2-1, with TRBD1 as a possible D gene (5 bases). CDR3 DNA: TGTGCCAGTAGTGTTACAGGCTACAATGAGCAGTTCTTC. Its translation is CASSVTGYNEQFF.